This T cell receptor (beta chain) appears in the sequencing data of a study of neoadjuvant anti-PD-1 for oral cavity cancer. This CDR3 region has 14 residues. The V end lost 1 base, the J end lost 6 bases, and 12 bases lay between the germline ends. CDR1 and CDR2 from the germline V gene are SQVTM and ANQGSEA. Sequenced by immunoSEQ multiplex PCR; TCRdb stores in-frame clones only, minus some. Among tens of thousands of clones, 84% were seen once, and the ten largest hold around 3.2%. This clone was observed a few times. The chain combines TRBV29-1 with TRBJ2-2, with D perhaps matching TRBD1 (6 bases). The material was PBMCs, obtained before nivolumab (anti-PD-1) treatment. The receptor comes from a person aged 40 to 85 with oral cavity squamous cell carcinoma. The CDR3 loop is CSVEGAGAPGELFF. The CDR3, as DNA: TGCAGCGTTGAAGGAGCAGGGGCCCCCGGGGAGCTGTTTTTT.